What follows are 32 T cell receptor beta chains derived from one specimen sequenced in a study of T cells in Graves' hyperthyroidism and ophthalmopathy. RNA transcripts served as the template for amplifying TCR beta CDR3 regions. An initial round of RT-PCR targeting the TCR CDR3 relied on the HTBI primer set. TCRdb independently ran MiXCR on the multiplex PCR reads; one entry per CDR3 protein. In the table there are a few hundred thousand distinct CDR3 sequences, more than 13% of which are singletons. Input material: blood. All receptors derive from a woman aged 25 to 39 with Graves' hyperthyroidism.

In its sample, this clonotype was seen a few times. The chain joins TRBV14 to TRBJ2-7; 8 bases match TRBD1. The V gene's germline CDR1 is SGHDN and CDR2 FVKESK. The CDR3 runs 18 residues. The ends lost 3 bases at V and 3 bases at J; junction bases unmatched: 16. The CDR3 region has the DNA TGTGCCAGCAGCCAGGGACGAACTTCGGACAGGGTCGTCTACGAGCAGTACTTC. Amino acids: CASSQGRTSDRVVYEQYF.

This clonotype was observed many times. The chain combines TRBV3-1 with TRBJ1-1; the D gene is possibly TRBD1 (5 bases). Germline-derived CDR1 and CDR2 are LGHDT and YNNKEL (reference sequence). CDR3 length: 15 amino acids. Trimming cost V 4 bases and J 1 base, with 13 bases left between them. The CDR3 region is CASSPTGTENTEAFF. Written as DNA, the CDR3 is TGTGCCAGCAGCCCTACCGGGACGGAGAACACTGAAGCTTTCTTT.

This clonotype came up many times. This chain connects TRBV5-1 to TRBJ2-1, with 7 bases fitting TRBD1. The V gene's germline CDR1 is SGHRS and CDR2 YFSETQ. J gave up 2 bases and V 0 bases, and 5 bases lay outside the gene matches. The CDR3 consists of 16 residues. For the CDR3, the DNA is TGCGCCAGCAGCTTGGCCAGGGGGTTAACCTACAATGAGCAGTTCTTC. As protein: CASSLARGLTYNEQFF.

This sequence joins TRBV29-1 and TRBJ1-1, with D possibly being TRBD1 (6 bases). V gave up 3 bases and J gave up 5 bases, with 13 bases separating them. The germline V gene encodes CDR1 SQVTM and CDR2 ANQGSEA. This CDR3 has 13 residues. The CDR3 protein is CSVDPVGGTEAFF. Written as DNA, the CDR3 is TGCAGCGTTGACCCGGTAGGGGGGACTGAAGCTTTCTTT. Filled out from reference TRBV29-1 and TRBJ1-1, the complete variable domain reads SAVISQKPSRDICQRGTSLTIQCQVDSQVTMMFWYRQQPGQSLTLIATANQGSEATYESGFVIDKFPISRPNLTFSTLTVSNMSPEDSSIYLCSVDPVGGTEAFFGQGTRLTVV.

On this clonotype itself: A read error may explain this, as a much larger clone is one base away. The J gene is TRBJ2-6, the V gene TRBV28; TRBD1 might be the D (6 bases). The CDR3 contains 16 residues. Germline V gives CDR1 MDHEN, CDR2 SYDVKM. CDR3 in DNA: TGTGCCGGCAGCCCGAACAGGGCTTCTGGGGCCAACGTCCTGACTTTC. The encoded protein is CAGSPNRASGANVLTF.

This clonotype was counted a few times. The chain couples TRBV29-1 to TRBJ1-5; perhaps TRBD1 as D (5 bases). V was trimmed by 6 bases and J by 12 bases, leaving 18 bases between them. This CDR3 region has 12 residues. Germline CDR1 reads SQVTM; CDR2 reads ANQGSEA. The chain's CDR3 is CSVFSGGGNQHF. CDR3 nucleotides: TGCAGCGTCTTCTCTGGGGGGGGAAACCAGCATTTT.

This clonotype came up many times. The V call is TRBV12-3 or TRBV12-4, the J call TRBJ1-2; 9 bases are a match to TRBD1. The CDR3 totals 15 residues. J lost 5 bases, V lost 5 bases, and 9 bases had no gene match. CDR3 sequence reads: CASSHTGQGNYGYTF. Here the CDR3 DNA reads TGTGCCAGCAGTCATACGGGACAGGGTAATTATGGCTACACCTTC.

Ten or more counts support this clonotype. This chain connects TRBV20-1 to TRBJ2-7; D may match TRBD1 or TRBD2 (5 bases each). The V gene lost 6 bases and the J gene lost 0 bases, with 12 bases spanning the gap. Per germline, CDR1 DFQATT and CDR2 SNEGSKA (reference sequence). This CDR3 contains 13 residues. CDR3 protein: CSAPGPSSYEQYF. The CDR3 nucleotides read TGCAGTGCGCCGGGGCCAAGCTCCTACGAGCAGTACTTC.

The chain is built from TRBV4-2 and TRBJ2-5; 7 bases fit TRBD1. CDR3 length: 15 amino acids. The J segment lost 5 bases and the V segment lost 4 bases, leaving 10 bases of the junction unmatched. Germline assignment: CDR1 LGHNA and CDR2 YNFKEQ. The CDR3: CASSRLGQSTETQYF. The CDR3 nucleotides are TGTGCCAGCAGCCGGTTGGGACAGTCGACGGAGACCCAGTACTTC.

J is TRBJ2-1 and V is TRBV20-1; D call uncertain. Germline assignment: CDR1 DFQATT and CDR2 SNEGSKA (reference sequence). CDR3 length equals 13 residues. Deletions cut 3 bases from V and 10 bases from J, with 16 bases between. The CDR3 bases are TGCAGTGCTAGGGAGTTTCCGCGGTTGGAGCAGTTCTTC. Its translation is CSAREFPRLEQFF.

The chain combines TRBV30 with TRBJ2-2; 10 positions match TRBD1. Looked up from germline, CDR1 is GTSNPN and CDR2 is SVGIG (reference sequence). The CDR3 is 15 amino acids. V trimming: 1 base; J trimming: 3 bases; junction bases outside the gene matches: 2. The DNA of the CDR3 is TGTGCCTGGAGTGGAGGGACAGGGGACACCGGGGAGCTGTTTTTT. This sequence encodes CAWSGGTGDTGELFF.

This clonotype was counted a few times. This chain links TRBV5-4 with TRBJ2-7; maybe TRBD1 (5 bases). Germline V gene lookup returns CDR1 SGHNT and CDR2 YYREEE (reference sequence). The V and J ends lost 4 bases and 4 bases respectively, with 18 bases between them. The CDR3 runs to 15 residues. The CDR3 DNA sequence: TGTGCCAGCAGCCTTCCACAGACAGCTGCGTACGAGCAGTACTTC. It yields the protein CASSLPQTAAYEQYF.

Worth noting for this clonotype: A read error may produce the germline difference seen at one junction end. V and J are TRBV12-3 or TRBV12-4 and TRBJ1-3; D not resolved. The CDR3 covers 12 residues. CDR3 amino acids: CASSSEGSTIYF. The CDR3 DNA reads TGTGCCAGCAGTTCTGAGGGAAGCACCATATATTTT.

Ten or more counts support this clonotype. The gene calls are TRBV2 and TRBJ2-7; D gene uncertain. V shed 4 bases and J shed 1 base, with 8 bases lying between them. Per the germline V gene, CDR1 is SNHLY and CDR2 is FYNNEI. The CDR3 length is 13 residues. CDR3 coding DNA: TGTGCCAGCAGTGTAACCCGTTCCTACGAGCAGTACTTC. Encoded protein: CASSVTRSYEQYF. The whole variable domain, filled in from reference TRBV2 and TRBJ2-7, reads EPEVTQTPSHQVTQMGQEVILRCVPISNHLYFYWYRQILGQKVEFLVSFYNNEISEKSEIFDDQFSVERPDGSNFTLKIRSTKLEDSAMYFCASSVTRSYEQYFGPGTRLTVT.

This clonotype was recorded many times. The chain uses TRBV5-1 and TRBJ1-4, with D unclear. The V end was cut by 4 bases, the J end by 5 bases, with 12 bases between. CDR3 size: 14 residues. Germline V gene lookup returns CDR1 SGHRS and CDR2 YFSETQ. Written as DNA, the CDR3 is TGCGCCAGCAGCGACCAGGCGAGAAATGAAAAACTGTTTTTT. Its protein is CASSDQARNEKLFF.

About this clonotype: A much more abundant neighbour one base away suggests this may be a read error. The chain recombines TRBV9 with TRBJ2-7; TRBD2 matches at 8 bases. The J call could be wrong; TRBJ2-1 is a better fit for the DNA end. In germline, CDR1 is SGDLS, CDR2 YYNGEE. This CDR3 has 14 amino acids. DNA for the CDR3: TGTGCCAGCAGCGTAACAAGCGGGAGCTACGAGCAGTTCTTC. As protein: CASSVTSGSYEQFF.

This clonotype was picked up many times. The chain joins TRBV5-1 to TRBJ1-1; no firm D call. The germline CDR1 and CDR2 sequences are SGHRS and YFSETQ. This CDR3 has 15 amino acids. The V and J ends lost 0 bases and 1 base respectively, with 10 bases between them. The DNA for the CDR3 is TGCGCCAGCAGCTTGGCACAAGGACCGAACACTGAAGCTTTCTTT. This gives the protein CASSLAQGPNTEAFF. Variable domain in full (rest from reference TRBV5-1 and TRBJ1-1): KAGVTQTPRYLIKTRGQQVTLSCSPISGHRSVSWYQQTPGQGLQFLFEYFSETQRNKGNFPGRFSGRQFSNSRSEMNVSTLELGDSALYLCASSLAQGPNTEAFFGQGTRLTVV.

The chain employs TRBV6-1 and TRBJ1-1, with 7 positions matching TRBD1. CDR3 length: 13 residues. Germline V gives CDR1 MNHNS, CDR2 SASEGT. With 10 bases clipped from V and 4 bases from J, the junction kept 9 bases outside the gene matches. The CDR3 reads CATHRGFGTEAFF. CDR3 DNA sequence: TGTGCCACACACAGGGGATTCGGCACTGAAGCTTTCTTT.

This clonotype was seen only a few times. The V call is TRBV7-9, the J call TRBJ2-7, with D uncertain. The CDR3 totals 11 residues. Germline assignment: CDR1 SEHNR and CDR2 FQNEAQ (reference sequence). The V gene lost 5 bases and the J gene lost 7 bases, with 9 bases spanning the gap. CDR3 residues: CASSRMGEQYF. CDR3 DNA: TGTGCCAGCAGCCGGATGGGGGAGCAGTACTTC.

This clonotype was observed a handful of times. The gene calls are TRBV28 and TRBJ2-7, with 11 bases fitting TRBD1. Unmatched junction bases numbered 13, after V lost 0 bases and J lost 6 bases. The germline V gene has CDR1 MDHEN and CDR2 SYDVKM. The CDR3 length is 18 residues. The CDR3 reads CASSLWSLRDRGMGEQYF. Here the CDR3 DNA reads TGTGCCAGCAGTTTATGGTCTTTGAGGGACAGGGGGATGGGCGAGCAGTACTTC.

This clonotype has a count of ten or more. The CDR3 DNA reads as TGTGCCAGCAGCCCTGGACAGGGAAACTATGGCTACACCTTC. Amino acids: CASSPGQGNYGYTF. The chain uses TRBV5-5 and TRBJ1-2; 8 nucleotides agree with TRBD1. Germline V gene sequence: CDR1 SGHKS, CDR2 YYEKEE (reference sequence). The CDR3 is made up of 14 amino acids. V shed 4 bases and J 2 bases; nucleotides not matched to a gene: 4.

This clonotype was seen more than once but under ten times. J is TRBJ1-5 and V is TRBV10-3; 7 bases agree with TRBD1. The trim removed 10 bases at V and 4 bases at J, leaving 13 bases unmatched. The CDR3 consists of 15 residues. CDR1 and CDR2 (germline): ENHRY, SYGVKD. In nucleotides, the CDR3 is TGTGCCACGAAATCGGGACAGAGCGAGAATCAGCCCCAGCATTTT. This sequence encodes CATKSGQSENQPQHF.

This clonotype came up many times. V is TRBV27 and J is TRBJ1-1, with D perhaps TRBD1 (5 bases). Germline V gene lookup returns CDR1 MNHEY and CDR2 SMNVEV (reference sequence). The CDR3 is 14 amino acids. V was shortened by 5 bases and J by 0 bases, with 10 bases between the two germline ends. The CDR3: CASSGRGVNTEAFF. In DNA, the CDR3 is TGTGCCAGCAGTGGACGGGGGGTGAACACTGAAGCTTTCTTT.

This clonotype has just a few counts. The chain couples TRBV7-2 to TRBJ1-2; D is uncertain. V lost 2 bases to trimming and J lost 6 bases, with 16 bases between them. Germline CDR1 and CDR2: SGHTA and FQGNSA. This CDR3 spans 15 amino acids. The CDR3 DNA is TGTGCCAGCAGCTTATTGGCAGCGAGTCAGAATGGCTACACCTTC. This sequence encodes CASSLLAASQNGYTF. Supplemented by reference TRBV7-2 and TRBJ1-2, the full variable domain reads GAGVSQSPSNKVTEKGKDVELRCDPISGHTALYWYRQSLGQGLEFLIYFQGNSAPDKSGLPSDRFSAERTGGSVSTLTIQRTQQEDSAVYLCASSLLAASQNGYTFGSGTRLTVV.

This clonotype has ten or more counts. The CDR3 DNA is TGTGCCAGCAGCTCGACAGGGCTACGATATGGCTACACCTTC. Its protein product is CASSSTGLRYGYTF. This chain joins TRBV11-2 and TRBJ1-2; 7 bases align to TRBD1. V was clipped by 4 bases and J by 5 bases; unmatched bases: 7. The CDR3 totals 14 residues. The germline gives CDR1 SGHAT, CDR2 FQNNGV.

This clonotype has ten or more counts. This chain links TRBV20-1 with TRBJ1-2; 8 bases are a match to TRBD1. The CDR3 totals 14 residues. Losses at the gene ends were 6 bases for V and 0 bases for J; bases not matched to a gene: 6. In germline, CDR1 is DFQATT, CDR2 SNEGSKA (reference sequence). The CDR3 here is CSAPGTGTNYGYTF. As DNA, the CDR3 is TGCAGTGCACCAGGGACAGGAACTAACTATGGCTACACCTTC.

There are a few counts of this clonotype. The chain is built from TRBV19 and TRBJ1-6, with TRBD1 matching 7 bases. The CDR3 runs 14 residues. The junction had 5 bases not matched to a gene; V was cut back by 6 bases and J by 6 bases. Per germline, CDR1 LNHDA and CDR2 SQIVND (reference sequence). CDR3 DNA sequence: TGTGCCAGTAGCCCCGGGACAGTTAATTCACCCCTCCACTTT. Protein sequence: CASSPGTVNSPLHF.

This clonotype was seen ten or more times. This chain links TRBV20-1 with TRBJ1-1; 8 nucleotides agree with TRBD1. The CDR3 covers 14 residues. Germline V lookup: CDR1 DFQATT, CDR2 SNEGSKA (reference sequence). CDR3 protein: CRAGTGAVGTEAFF. CDR3 coding DNA: TGCAGGGCCGGGACAGGCGCCGTCGGTACTGAAGCTTTCTTT.

V usage is TRBV19 and J usage is TRBJ1-1; D not resolved. The CDR3 consists of 17 residues. V gave up 0 bases and J gave up 1 base, with 15 bases separating them. Germline CDR1 reads LNHDA; CDR2 reads SQIVND (reference sequence). The CDR3 bases are TGTGCCAGTAGTATAGATGTGTCAAAGGGAAAGAACACTGAAGCTTTCTTT. Protein: CASSIDVSKGKNTEAFF.

The chain is built from TRBV10-3 and TRBJ2-5; 16 positions match TRBD2. Losses at the gene ends were 7 bases for V and 5 bases for J; bases not matched to a gene: 7. This CDR3 spans 16 amino acids. CDR1 is ENHRY, CDR2 SYGVKD, per germline. The CDR3 region is CAIKGTSGRERETQYF. The DNA of the CDR3 is TGTGCCATCAAAGGGACTAGCGGGAGGGAAAGGGAGACCCAGTACTTC.

V gene TRBV7-9 combines with J gene TRBJ2-7; 8 bases are a match to TRBD1. The CDR3 length is 18 residues. CDR1 is SEHNR and CDR2 is FQNEAQ in the germline V gene (reference sequence). The junction had 16 bases not matched to a gene; V was cut back by 3 bases and J by 3 bases. CDR3 residues: CASSLIKKQGVAYYEQYF. The CDR3 DNA follows: TGTGCCAGCAGCTTGATAAAAAAACAGGGGGTAGCCTACTACGAGCAGTACTTC.

There are many counts of this clonotype. The chain uses TRBV27 and TRBJ2-3; D may be TRBD2 (6 bases). The CDR3 totals 15 residues. Per germline, CDR1 MNHEY and CDR2 SMNVEV (reference sequence). V was cut by 3 bases and J by 3 bases, with 13 bases left in between. CDR3 DNA: TGTGCCAGCAGTTTCGGGACTTTGGAGACAGATACGCAGTATTTT. Its translation: CASSFGTLETDTQYF.